This entry features one TCR beta chain sequence. Its antigen remains unidentified. The input lacks base qualities; no much larger clone sits a single base away. Fluorescence-activated cell sorting was used to pull naive CD4 T cells, meaning cells that were CD45RO-negative and CD62L-positive, out of the PBMCs. Each donor gave 50 to 65 ml of fresh peripheral blood, from which PBMCs were isolated by Ficoll density centrifugation. All samples were sorted on a FACSAria III instrument and reached purity above 85%. This specimen comes from a study of human versus mouse CDR3 diversity and MHC coevolution (dated by TCRdb to between 2016 and 2019). In the study overall: According to reports, the immunoSEQ assay can detect one in 200,000 T cells and keeps multiplex PCR amplification bias to a minimum. Across the mouse and human samples, each sample yielded between about 5.5 x 10^6 and 1.8 x 10^7 valid reads. Repertoires of human naive CD4 T cells were used as a reference for TCR selection on multiple MHC II alleles and were compared against human-TCR-locus transgenic mice carrying single MHC II. The human cohort comprised three healthy volunteer blood donors, one aged 30 to 39, one aged 40 to 49 and one aged 60 to 69 at collection.

What the authors observed across the whole study: Because human T cells were selected on six or seven MHC II alleles, repertoire diversity in humans and mice was not considered directly comparable. On average, more CDR3 deletions and insertions were observed in humans than in mice, indicating greater exonuclease and TdT activity. Among all the groups compared, the lowest clonal inequality scores came from most of the three human donors. According to iCHAO1 estimates, humans had the largest TCR beta repertoire, about 1.6 million clonotypes, which was attributed likely to selection by multiple MHC II molecules.

The QIAGEN blood and tissue kit was used to extract genomic DNA from sorted cells, and the DNA was quantified on a NanoDrop 1000. TCR alpha and beta chains were deep sequenced and quantified on the immunoSEQ platform using multiplex PCR of genomic DNA. In the paper's pipeline: IMGT gene and region definitions were used for annotation of the TCR sequences. As a stand-in for the preselection repertoire, out-of-frame rearrangements were used and set against in-frame clonotypes. The iCHAO1 estimator provided with the immunoSEQ platform was used to estimate repertoire size. A Gini index based on the Lorenz curve was applied to in-frame amino acid clonotypes to measure clonal inequality. Shared clonotypes were counted with the intersect function of the R package tcR, and similarity was scored with the Jaccard index. The R prcomp function was used without normalization to run principal component analysis of V, J and V-J usage frequencies. In its TCRdb copy, this immuneACCESS table keeps in-frame sequences only and misses some clones. Where compared with another copy, unresolved V genes explain less than half of these, and the others have no known cause. V, J and clone size reflect that table, while D and trimming were determined from the DNA. The sample table lists tens of thousands of clones, 93% of them with a count of one. Together, the top ten hold around 1.3% of the sample.

Material for sequencing was naive CD4+ T cells from blood. Taken with the paper, the label for cell subset or site translates to: CD45RO-negative CD62L-positive naive CD4 T cells. The sequence was collected from a person between 30 and 69 years old in good health.

The CDR3 protein sequence reads: CASSLSRAGTGELFF. Read as DNA, the sequence is TGCGCCAGCAGCTTGAGCAGGGCGGGGACCGGGGAGCTGTTTTTT. Recombination connected TRBV5-1 to TRBJ2-2, with a tentative D gene TRBD2 over 6 matching bases. V is shortened by 1 base, J by 5 bases, and the region joining them spans 12 bases. For CDR1 and CDR2, the germline V gene lists SGHRS and YFSETQ. The CDR3 spans 15 residues, from the cysteine through the phenylalanine. The entry retains the CDR3 DNA only, 45 bases that are in frame from base 1.